The 20 T cell receptor beta chains reported below all come from one sample, sequenced in a study of Ad26.COV2.S vaccination and SARS-CoV-2 variants. TCRdb's copy holds only in-frame clones and misses some; the assay was immunoSEQ multiplex PCR. Counted here are more than 150,000 clones, around 90% occurring once; the ten biggest clones make up less than 6%. This specimen was peripheral blood, taken after recovery from COVID-19. The origin of the receptors is a human donor who had recovered from COVID-19.

The chain carries TRBV19 and TRBJ2-7; possible D gene TRBD2, 5 bases. CDR1 is LNHDA and CDR2 is SQIVND in the germline V gene (reference sequence). The V end lost 5 bases, the J end lost 0 bases, and 11 bases lay between the germline ends. The CDR3 consists of 14 residues. This chain's CDR3 is CASSYRGSSYEQYF. CDR3 sequence (DNA): TGTGCCAGTAGTTACCGGGGAAGCTCCTACGAGCAGTACTTC.

The CDR3 loop reads CASRTTGGNQPQHF. CDR3 DNA sequence: TGTGCCAGCAGGACTACAGGGGGCAATCAGCCCCAGCATTTT. The chain uses TRBV2 and TRBJ1-5, with 7 bases matching TRBD1. CDR1 and CDR2 (germline): SNHLY, FYNNEI. Germline trimming cut 6 bases from V and 2 bases from J; bases unmatched to any gene: 4. This CDR3 spans 14 amino acids. The whole variable domain, filled in from reference TRBV2 and TRBJ1-5, reads EPEVTQTPSHQVTQMGQEVILRCVPISNHLYFYWYRQILGQKVEFLVSFYNNEISEKSEIFDDQFSVERPDGSNFTLKIRSTKLEDSAMYFCASRTTGGNQPQHFGDGTRLSIL.

The V call is TRBV27, the J call TRBJ1-2; D is possibly TRBD1 (6 bases). Germline CDR1 MNHEY, CDR2 SMNVEV (reference sequence). Trimming shortened V by 2 bases and J by 0 bases, and 13 bases separated the two germline ends. The CDR3 runs to 16 residues. The CDR3 loop is CASSLTRQASNYGYTF. CDR3 coding DNA: TGTGCCAGCAGTTTAACCAGACAGGCCTCTAACTATGGCTACACCTTC.

This chain connects TRBV7-8 to TRBJ1-4; TRBD1 aligns across 8 bases. The length of the CDR3 is 15 residues. J gave up 4 bases and V 5 bases, and 6 bases lay outside the gene matches. CDR1 SGHVS and CDR2 FQNEAQ come from the germline V gene. For the CDR3, the DNA is TGTGCCAGCAGCCTAGACAGGGGATTTAATGAAAAACTGTTTTTT. Protein sequence: CASSLDRGFNEKLFF.

This clone was picked up one time. The chain uses TRBV2 and TRBJ1-2, with D possibly TRBD1 on 6 matching bases. Between the trimmed V and J ends, which lost 1 base and 6 bases, there was a span of 21 bases. Germline CDR1 and CDR2: SNHLY and FYNNEI. This CDR3 is built from 17 residues. CDR3 in amino acids: CASSEDWAGAFFHGYTF. As DNA, the CDR3 is TGTGCCAGCAGTGAAGATTGGGCAGGGGCGTTTTTCCATGGCTACACCTTC.

The J gene is TRBJ2-7, the V gene TRBV2, with D perhaps matching TRBD1 or TRBD2 (5 bases each). The CDR3 is made up of 13 amino acids. Germline V gives CDR1 SNHLY, CDR2 FYNNEI. Trimming stripped 6 bases from V and 2 bases from J, with 11 bases between. The CDR3 DNA is TGTGCCAGCAGGGTTATGGGGGCCTACGAGCAGTACTTC. Translated: CASRVMGAYEQYF.

The rearrangement joins TRBV7-8 to TRBJ2-7; the match to TRBD2 covers 11 bases. In germline, CDR1 is SGHVS, CDR2 FQNEAQ. The CDR3 runs to 18 residues. The ends lost 0 bases at V and 0 bases at J; junction bases unmatched: 7. The CDR3 DNA is TGTGCCAGCAGCTTAGCCTCTGGACTAGCGGGCTCCTCCTACGAGCAGTACTTC. Its translation is CASSLASGLAGSSYEQYF. The variable domain in full, with the rest retrieved from reference TRBV7-8 and TRBJ2-7, is GAGVSQSPRYKVAKRGQDVALRCDPISGHVSLFWYQQALGQGPEFLTYFQNEAQLDKSGLPSDRFFAERPEGSVSTLKIQRTQQEDSAVYLCASSLASGLAGSSYEQYFGPGTRLTVT.

The chain joins TRBV3-1 (or the pseudogene TRBV3-2) to TRBJ1-3; D uncertain. V dropped 4 bases and J dropped 3 bases, with 10 bases sitting between them. The germline gives CDR1 LGHDT, CDR2 YNNKEL (reference sequence). The CDR3 is made up of 14 amino acids. The CDR3 coding sequence is TGTGCCAGCAGCCGGGTGACGTATGGAAACACCATATATTTT. Its protein product is CASSRVTYGNTIYF.

V and J are TRBV29-1 and TRBJ1-3; the match to TRBD1 covers 7 bases. The V gene's germline CDR1 is SQVTM and CDR2 ANQGSEA. This CDR3 is 13 amino acids long. The V segment lost 8 bases and the J segment 4 bases; nucleotides outside the gene matches: 8. In DNA, the CDR3 is TGCAGCTTCAGGGGGGATTGGGGAAACACCATATATTTT. This codes for CSFRGDWGNTIYF.

The count of this clone is one. The rearrangement joins TRBV6-1 to TRBJ2-1, with 9 bases lining up with TRBD1. The CDR3 runs 16 residues. Unmatched junction bases numbered 6, after V lost 2 bases and J lost 4 bases. Per germline, CDR1 MNHNS and CDR2 SASEGT. The CDR3 protein is CASSEFGDRVYNEQFF. CDR3 in DNA: TGTGCCAGCAGTGAATTTGGGGACAGGGTATACAATGAGCAGTTCTTC.

The genes are TRBV6-1 and TRBJ1-4; 8 nucleotides match TRBD1. J was trimmed by 7 bases and V by 1 base; bases with no gene match: 5. This CDR3 is built from 15 residues. CDR1 is MNHNS, CDR2 SASEGT, per germline. CDR3: CASSEGQGRREKLFF. In DNA, the CDR3 is TGTGCCAGCAGTGAAGGACAGGGGAGGCGTGAAAAACTGTTTTTT.

V gene TRBV4-1 combines with J gene TRBJ2-5; D is perhaps TRBD1 (6 bases). Trimming removed 4 bases from V and 5 bases from J, with 11 bases in between. The length of the CDR3 is 13 residues. The germline V gene encodes CDR1 MGHRA and CDR2 YSYEKL. The CDR3 DNA reads as TGCGCCAGCAGCCCTGGACAGTGGGAGACCCAGTACTTC. Translated: CASSPGQWETQYF.

This chain connects TRBV7-2 to TRBJ2-5; the D is unclear. The CDR3 has 12 amino acids. From germline, CDR1 is SGHTA and CDR2 FQGNSA. V gave up 3 bases and J gave up 5 bases, with 7 bases separating them. The CDR3 DNA reads TGTGCCAGCAGCTTTTACGGGGAGACCCAGTACTTC. It codes for CASSFYGETQYF.

This chain uses TRBV11-2 with TRBJ2-1; no clear D. The V and J ends lost 4 bases and 4 bases respectively, with 5 bases between them. The CDR3 loop spans 12 amino acids. In germline, CDR1 is SGHAT, CDR2 FQNNGV. The CDR3 protein is CASSSRYNEQFF. The CDR3 DNA reads TGTGCCAGCAGCTCCAGGTACAATGAGCAGTTCTTC.

V and J are TRBV9 and TRBJ1-1; TRBD1 aligns across 7 bases. There are 14 residues in the CDR3. V dropped 0 bases and J dropped 7; count of bases not matched to a gene: 6. Germline assignment: CDR1 SGDLS and CDR2 YYNGEE. In nucleotides, the CDR3 is TGTGCCAGCAGCGTAGTTGAGGGGGCTTATGAAGCTTTCTTT. Protein: CASSVVEGAYEAFF.

The chain recombines TRBV5-1 with TRBJ1-2; tentatively, D is TRBD1 (6 bases). V shed 3 bases and J shed 4 bases, with 10 bases lying between them. CDR1 SGHRS and CDR2 YFSETQ come from the germline V gene. This CDR3 spans 13 amino acids. The CDR3 DNA sequence: TGCGCCAGCAGCTCCGGGACATCCTATGGCTACACCTTC. It is translated as CASSSGTSYGYTF.

This chain links TRBV5-1 with TRBJ1-4; no definite D call. From germline, CDR1 is SGHRS and CDR2 YFSETQ. The CDR3 consists of 16 residues. V was cut by 0 bases and J by 5 bases, with 14 bases left in between. The CDR3 nucleotides are TGCGCCAGCAGCTTGGAATCTCCCAGGTTAAATGAAAAACTGTTTTTT. Translation: CASSLESPRLNEKLFF.

The CDR3 DNA sequence: TGCGCCAGCAGCCAAGGCCAGGGGGCGCCGAACACTGAAGCTTTCTTT. Protein sequence: CASSQGQGAPNTEAFF. V usage is TRBV4-1 and J usage is TRBJ1-1; TRBD1 aligns across 8 bases. The CDR3 is 16 amino acids. Germline V gives CDR1 MGHRA, CDR2 YSYEKL. J lost 1 base, V lost 1 base, and 5 bases had no gene match.

The chain combines TRBV2 with TRBJ1-4, with 8 nucleotides matching TRBD1. Germline CDR1 is SNHLY and CDR2 is FYNNEI. Trimming at V came to 6 bases and at J to 7 bases, leaving 7 bases not matched to a gene. The CDR3 has 14 amino acids. This CDR3 is CASRAGGAFEKLFF. CDR3 DNA sequence: TGTGCCAGCAGGGCAGGGGGCGCTTTTGAAAAACTGTTTTTT.

V is TRBV30 and J is TRBJ1-2; 7 nucleotides align to TRBD1. V trimming: 0 bases; J trimming: 5 bases; junction bases outside the gene matches: 3. CDR1 GTSNPN and CDR2 SVGIG come from the germline V gene (reference sequence). The CDR3 spans 13 residues. The CDR3 DNA reads TGTGCCTGGAGTGTATACAGGGGTTATGGCTACACCTTC. Protein product: CAWSVYRGYGYTF.